Presented here are 24 T cell receptor beta chains from one specimen sequenced in a study of beta chain features in type 1 diabetes. Reverse transcribing all isolated RNA meant expressed TCRB transcripts were sequenced. Libraries were prepared by immunoSEQ multiplex PCR; TCRdb keeps only in-frame clonotypes and omits some of them. The data hold about 320,000 clones, with roughly 15% observed a single time. Sample: central memory CD4+ T cells from blood. The receptors here all came from a man under 40 in good health.

This clone was observed many times. The chain links TRBV2 to TRBJ2-5; 7 nucleotides match TRBD2. The CDR3 sequence is 16 residues long. The trim removed 6 bases at V and 1 base at J, leaving 11 bases unmatched. Germline loops: CDR1 SNHLY, CDR2 FYNNEI. The CDR3 coding sequence is TGTGCCAGCAGGGAGGCTCGGGCTAGCGGCCAAGAGACCCAGTACTTC. The encoded protein is CASREARASGQETQYF.

The chain couples TRBV11-3 to TRBJ2-1; 8 bases agree with TRBD2. V dropped 1 base and J dropped 5; count of bases not matched to a gene: 7. From germline, CDR1 is SGHNT and CDR2 YENEEA. The CDR3 totals 16 residues. CDR3 loop: CASSLAIGGAHNEQFF. CDR3 coding DNA: TGTGCCAGCAGCTTAGCGATCGGGGGGGCTCACAATGAGCAGTTCTTC.

The chain is built from TRBV5-4 and TRBJ2-7; 7 bases are shared with TRBD2. In germline, CDR1 is SGHNT, CDR2 YYREEE (reference sequence). Losses at the gene ends were 0 bases for V and 2 bases for J; bases not matched to a gene: 5. The CDR3 is 15 residues long. The CDR3 DNA sequence: TGTGCCAGCAGCTTGGTTGCGGGAGCCCCCTACGAGCAGTACGTC. Its protein product is CASSLVAGAPYEQYV.

This clone was counted a few times. The chain couples TRBV7-2 to TRBJ1-2; tentative D call: TRBD1 (5 bases). This CDR3 region has 15 residues. Germline V gene sequence: CDR1 SGHTA, CDR2 FQGNSA. The germline V and J ends were trimmed by 0 bases and 7 bases, with 15 bases remaining between them. The CDR3 DNA follows: TGTGCCAGCAGCTTAGCCCCTCGGCCAGGGTTTGGCTACACCTTC. It translates to CASSLAPRPGFGYTF.

The chain recombines TRBV11-1 with TRBJ1-2; D is uncertain. The CDR3 loop spans 16 amino acids. CDR1 and CDR2 (germline): SGHAT, FQDESV (reference sequence). The V end was cut by 5 bases, the J end by 6 bases, with 22 bases between. The CDR3 DNA follows: TGTGCCAGCAGCCGAGAGGTCCCCAGCTATCGGGATGGCTACACCTTC. The encoded protein is CASSREVPSYRDGYTF.

This chain links TRBV4-3 with TRBJ1-1; 7 nucleotides line up with TRBD1. Germline V gives CDR1 LGHNA, CDR2 YSLEER. Trimming at V came to 4 bases and at J to 7 bases, leaving 12 bases not matched to a gene. CDR3 length: 15 amino acids. In DNA form, the CDR3 reads TGCGCCAGCAGCCCCAAACAGGGGATTACTTTTGAAGCTTTCTTT. Protein product: CASSPKQGITFEAFF.

This clone was seen more than once but under ten times. The chain is built from TRBV11-2 and TRBJ2-5; D uncertain. Germline V gene data show CDR1 as SGHAT and CDR2 as FQNNGV. V shed 8 bases and J shed 0 bases, with 19 bases lying between them. The length of the CDR3 is 16 residues. The CDR3 loop reads CASRQIGPMYQETQYF. The CDR3 DNA reads TGTGCCAGCCGCCAGATCGGCCCGATGTACCAAGAGACCCAGTACTTC.

This chain links TRBV19 with TRBJ2-3; D is unresolved. Germline-derived CDR1 and CDR2 are LNHDA and SQIVND (reference sequence). Trimming stripped 7 bases from V and 0 bases from J, with 11 bases between. The CDR3 sequence is 14 residues long. The CDR3, as DNA: TGTGCCAGTAAGTTACGGCCAAGCACAGATACGCAGTATTTT. Translating it yields CASKLRPSTDTQYF.

In this sample, this clone turned up a few times. V usage is TRBV29-1 and J usage is TRBJ1-3, with a tentative D call TRBD1 (6 bases). The CDR3 contains 15 residues. Trimming removed 2 bases at V and 4 bases at J, with 15 bases between. CDR1 and CDR2 from the germline V gene are SQVTM and ANQGSEA. CDR3 DNA: TGCAGCGTTGAACTCGGGCAGGGGATCGGAAACACCATATATTTT. Its protein is CSVELGQGIGNTIYF.

About this clone itself: One end of the junction does not line up with germline, which may come from a read error. The chain links TRBV6-1 to TRBJ2-2; D call uncertain. The CDR3 is made up of 15 amino acids. Germline V gene sequence: CDR1 MNHNS, CDR2 SASEGT. CDR3 protein: CAISESATNTGELFF. The CDR3 DNA reads TGTGCCATCAGTGAGTCGGCAACGAACACCGGGGAGCTGTTTTTT.

The J gene is TRBJ2-1, the V gene TRBV5-4, with TRBD2 matching over 8 bases. Germline V gene lookup returns CDR1 SGHNT and CDR2 YYREEE (reference sequence). The CDR3 spans 17 residues. With 1 base clipped from V and 5 bases from J, the junction kept 11 bases outside the gene matches. As DNA, the CDR3 is TGTGCCAGCAGCTTGCCCTTAGCGGGAAACGGTAACAATGAGCAGTTCTTC. It specifies CASSLPLAGNGNNEQFF.

This clone showed up just a few times. The chain carries TRBV15 and TRBJ2-5, with D unclear. V shed 1 base and J shed 3 bases, with 9 bases lying between them. The CDR3 totals 14 residues. Germline assignment: CDR1 LNHNV and CDR2 YYDKDF (reference sequence). DNA for the CDR3: TGTGCCACCAGCAGAGGGGCTGGAAAAGAGACCCAGTACTTC. It translates to CATSRGAGKETQYF.

This clone came up many times. The chain combines TRBV27 with TRBJ1-2, with D perhaps matching TRBD1 (5 bases). CDR1 MNHEY and CDR2 SMNVEV come from the germline V gene (reference sequence). This CDR3 has 15 residues. Trimming removed 5 bases from V and 6 bases from J, with 19 bases in between. The CDR3 is CASSPLPQGGNGYTF. The CDR3 DNA reads as TGTGCCAGCAGTCCTCTACCCCAGGGAGGAAATGGCTACACCTTC.

This clone came up a few times. The genes are TRBV5-4 and TRBJ1-2; weak D call: TRBD1 (6 bases). In germline, CDR1 is SGHNT, CDR2 YYREEE (reference sequence). The ends were cut back, 4 bases at V and 3 bases at J, with 13 bases in the middle. The CDR3 consists of 14 residues. CDR3 region: CASSSQTGYYGYTF. The DNA of the CDR3 is TGTGCCAGCAGCAGCCAAACAGGGTACTATGGCTACACCTTC. The complete variable domain, with remaining parts taken from reference TRBV5-4 and TRBJ1-2, reads ETGVTQSPTHLIKTRGQQVTLRCSSQSGHNTVSWYQQALGQGPQFIFQYYREEENGRGNFPPRFSGLQFPNYSSELNVNALELDDSALYLCASSSQTGYYGYTFGSGTRLTVV.

With respect to this clone: Other DNA sequences in the sample encode the same CDR3. The V and J genes are TRBV5-1 and TRBJ2-3, with 9 bases lining up with TRBD2. Per germline, CDR1 SGHRS and CDR2 YFSETQ. The CDR3 length is 16 residues. V lost 0 bases, J lost 2 bases, and 4 bases stayed unmatched. CDR3 loop: CASSLVLAGSTDTQYF. The CDR3 nucleotides are TGCGCCAGCAGCTTGGTTCTAGCGGGATCCACAGATACGCAGTATTTT.

The gene calls are TRBV11-2 and TRBJ2-4, with D maybe TRBD1 (5 bases). There are 17 residues in the CDR3. The germline CDR1 and CDR2 sequences are SGHAT and FQNNGV. Trimming removed 1 base from V and 0 bases from J, with 13 bases in between. The CDR3 region has the DNA TGTGCCAGCAGCTTAGGGAAGGCAGGGCTAGCCAAAAACATTCAGTACTTC. The encoded protein is CASSLGKAGLAKNIQYF. Together with reference TRBV11-2 and TRBJ2-4, the CDR3 gives the full variable domain: EAGVAQSPRYKIIEKRQSVAFWCNPISGHATLYWYQQILGQGPKLLIQFQNNGVVDDSQLPKDRFSAERLKGVDSTLKIQPAKLEDSAVYLCASSLGKAGLAKNIQYFGAGTRLSVL.

The table lists this clone with a few counts. The chain uses TRBV6-6 and TRBJ1-4, with D possibly matching TRBD1 (6 bases). Trimming left V 6 bases short and J 4 bases short, with 15 bases between. CDR1 MNHNY and CDR2 SVGAGI come from the germline V gene (reference sequence). This CDR3 contains 15 residues. CDR3 sequence reads: CASSPQGSGNEKLFF. The CDR3 coding sequence is TGTGCCAGCAGCCCGCAGGGGTCGGGTAATGAAAAACTGTTTTTT.

This clone has just a few counts. The CDR3 sequence: CASSQGTAEQFF. The CDR3, as DNA: TGTGCCAGCAGCCAAGGGACAGCGGAGCAGTTCTTC. The genes are TRBV10-3 and TRBJ2-1; TRBD1 matches 7 bases. The trim removed 10 bases at V and 10 bases at J, leaving 10 bases unmatched. This CDR3 comprises 12 residues. Per germline, CDR1 ENHRY and CDR2 SYGVKD.

About this clone itself: The junction departs from the called germline gene at one end, perhaps through a read error. The rearrangement joins TRBV7-7 to TRBJ2-3; D gene uncertain. The germline gives CDR1 SSHAT, CDR2 FNYEAQ (reference sequence). The CDR3 has 13 residues. DNA of the CDR3: TGTGCTAGCAGCTTAGGGAACGATGATACGCAGTATTTT. Its translation: CASSLGNDDTQYF. Looking up the rest from reference TRBV7-7 and TRBJ2-3 gives the full variable domain: GAGVSQSPRYKVTKRGQDVTLRCDPISSHATLYWYQQALGQGPEFLTYFNYEAQPDKSGLPSDRFSAERPEGSISTLTIQRTEQRDSAMYRCASSLGNDDTQYFGPGTRLTVL.

The chain recombines TRBV6-1 with TRBJ2-7; possible D gene TRBD1, 6 bases. This CDR3 has 15 residues. V shed 10 bases and J shed 0 bases, with 19 bases lying between them. Germline assignment: CDR1 MNHNS and CDR2 SASEGT. The CDR3 DNA sequence: TGTGCCACCCGCCAGTCCTACAGGGACTCCTACGAGCAGTACTTC. Its protein is CATRQSYRDSYEQYF.

This clone showed up just a few times. The gene calls are TRBV29-1 and TRBJ1-1; D not certain. The CDR3 has 12 residues. V lost 2 bases and J 4 bases, leaving 8 bases between the germline ends. Germline CDR1 reads SQVTM; CDR2 reads ANQGSEA. Written as DNA, the CDR3 is TGCAGCGTTGAAAAAGGGAGCACTGAAGCTTTCTTT. Its protein product is CSVEKGSTEAFF. Full variable domain (rest looked up from reference TRBV29-1 and TRBJ1-1): SAVISQKPSRDICQRGTSLTIQCQVDSQVTMMFWYRQQPGQSLTLIATANQGSEATYESGFVIDKFPISRPNLTFSTLTVSNMSPEDSSIYLCSVEKGSTEAFFGQGTRLTVV.

The CDR3 reads CASRKNQPQHF. DNA for the CDR3: TGTGCCAGCAGAAAGAATCAGCCCCAGCATTTT. The chain uses TRBV28 and TRBJ1-5; D uncertain. Germline V gives CDR1 MDHEN, CDR2 SYDVKM. The CDR3 has 11 residues. V shed 6 bases and J shed 4 bases, with 4 bases lying between them.

The chain couples TRBV5-1 to TRBJ2-3, with D possibly TRBD2 on 7 matching bases. V lost 3 bases and J lost 2, with 13 bases in between. The CDR3 has 15 residues. Looked up from germline, CDR1 is SGHRS and CDR2 is YFSETQ. The CDR3 spells CASSYQRDTTDTQYF. The CDR3 DNA is TGCGCCAGCAGCTACCAGCGGGACACCACAGATACGCAGTATTTT. Filled out from reference TRBV5-1 and TRBJ2-3, the complete variable domain reads KAGVTQTPRYLIKTRGQQVTLSCSPISGHRSVSWYQQTPGQGLQFLFEYFSETQRNKGNFPGRFSGRQFSNSRSEMNVSTLELGDSALYLCASSYQRDTTDTQYFGPGTRLTVL.

This clone occurred a few times. V gene TRBV7-2 combines with J gene TRBJ1-5; 11 nucleotides match TRBD1. The CDR3 contains 14 residues. Germline-derived CDR1 and CDR2 are SGHTA and FQGNSA. V shed 7 bases and J 6 bases; nucleotides not matched to a gene: 5. The CDR3 reads CASTGTGGSQPQHF. CDR3 DNA sequence: TGTGCCAGCACTGGGACAGGGGGTTCTCAGCCCCAGCATTTT.